The 30 T cell receptor beta chains reported below all come from one sample, sequenced in a study of cytomegalovirus exposure and HLA in healthy donors. The PCR employed 60 Vbeta primers together with 13 Jbeta primers. Clones were sequenced by immunoSEQ multiplex PCR, and TCRdb holds only the in-frame ones, with some missing. The table includes roughly 160,000 clones, 77% detected once. The material sequenced was PBMCs. The receptors originated from a woman in her twenties or thirties in good health and CMV-seronegative.

V is TRBV29-1 and J is TRBJ1-4, with D possibly being TRBD1 (6 bases). Germline-derived CDR1 and CDR2 are SQVTM and ANQGSEA. V was clipped by 6 bases and J by 6 bases, with 20 bases between them. The CDR3 runs to 15 residues. The CDR3 nucleotides read TGCAGCGTAGCGGACAGTGCGGGTGGGGATGAAAAACTGTTTTTT. Protein sequence: CSVADSAGGDEKLFF.

V usage is TRBV5-1 and J usage is TRBJ2-3; 10 bases agree with TRBD2. The CDR3 is 18 amino acids. Germline loops: CDR1 SGHRS, CDR2 YFSETQ. V was pared by 1 base and J by 1 base, with 9 bases of the junction left unmatched. CDR3 amino acids: CASSLTSGGALRTDTQYF. Here the CDR3 DNA reads TGCGCCAGCAGCTTGACGAGCGGGGGGGCACTCCGCACAGATACGCAGTATTTT.

Only a few counts were recorded for this clone. CDR3 nucleotide sequence: TGTGCCAGCAGCTTAGGACAGGGGAGGCAAGAGACCCAGTACTTC. The encoded protein is CASSLGQGRQETQYF. This sequence joins TRBV11-3 and TRBJ2-5; 8 bases line up with TRBD1. J was trimmed by 2 bases and V by 1 base; bases with no gene match: 3. Germline V gives CDR1 SGHNT, CDR2 YENEEA. The CDR3 has 15 amino acids.

The genes are TRBV2 and TRBJ1-2; D call uncertain. The CDR3 sequence is 15 residues long. Deletions cut 3 bases from V and 1 base from J, with 12 bases between. The germline V gene has CDR1 SNHLY and CDR2 FYNNEI. CDR3 in DNA: TGTGCCAGCAGTGATTTACAACAACGTAACTATGGCTACACCTTC. This translates into CASSDLQQRNYGYTF.

The rearrangement links TRBV29-1 to TRBJ1-2; D remains unclear. Germline loops: CDR1 SQVTM, CDR2 ANQGSEA. The CDR3 is 13 amino acids. V was clipped by 1 base and J by 4 bases, with 10 bases between them. The CDR3 region is CSVEAGFGYGYTF. CDR3 nucleotide sequence: TGCAGCGTTGAAGCGGGTTTCGGCTATGGCTACACCTTC.

V and J are TRBV29-1 and TRBJ2-7; TRBD2 might be the D (5 bases). V was trimmed by 0 bases and J by 7 bases, leaving 13 bases between them. Germline V CDR1 and CDR2: SQVTM, ANQGSEA. CDR3 length equals 13 residues. The chain's CDR3 is CSVEEGSRGEQYF. Written as DNA, the CDR3 is TGCAGCGTTGAAGAAGGCTCACGGGGAGAGCAGTACTTC.

The V gene is TRBV27, the J gene TRBJ1-3; no definite D call. Germline CDR1 MNHEY, CDR2 SMNVEV (reference sequence). The CDR3 extends over 14 amino acids. Deletions cut 3 bases from V and 9 bases from J, with 15 bases between. CDR3 in amino acids: CASSLYSGYSTIYF. CDR3 DNA sequence: TGTGCCAGCAGTTTGTACTCGGGTTATAGCACCATATATTTT.

This sequence joins TRBV7-2 and TRBJ2-2, with D perhaps matching TRBD1 (5 bases). V gave up 3 bases and J gave up 6 bases, with 14 bases separating them. The CDR3 contains 15 residues. Germline V gene data show CDR1 as SGHTA and CDR2 as FQGNSA. CDR3 sequence: CASSFRSGLPGELFF. DNA of the CDR3: TGTGCCAGCAGCTTCCGCTCAGGGCTTCCCGGGGAGCTGTTTTTT.

J is TRBJ2-3 and V is TRBV9; D is possibly TRBD1 (6 bases). V was shortened by 0 bases and J by 0 bases, with 14 bases between the two germline ends. CDR3 size: 17 residues. Germline V lookup: CDR1 SGDLS, CDR2 YYNGEE. The CDR3 nucleotides are TGTGCCAGCAGCGTAGATTTGGGGGCCGTTAGCACAGATACGCAGTATTTT. Protein: CASSVDLGAVSTDTQYF.

The chain joins TRBV6-5 to TRBJ1-2; D gene uncertain. The CDR3 extends over 13 amino acids. The germline V gene encodes CDR1 MNHEY and CDR2 SVGAGI. V lost 2 bases, J lost 2 bases, and 6 bases lay in between. The CDR3 DNA follows: TGTGCCAGCAGTTACACAGTGAACTATGGCTACACCTTC. As protein: CASSYTVNYGYTF.

The CDR3 reads CATSRVGGDQPQHF. CDR3 DNA: TGTGCCACCAGCCGCGTGGGAGGCGATCAGCCCCAGCATTTT. The chain employs TRBV15 and TRBJ1-5; unclear D gene. The germline gives CDR1 LNHNV, CDR2 YYDKDF (reference sequence). The CDR3 totals 14 residues. Between the trimmed V and J ends, which lost 5 bases and 5 bases, there was a span of 13 bases. Full variable domain (rest looked up from reference TRBV15 and TRBJ1-5): DAMVIQNPRYQVTQFGKPVTLSCSQTLNHNVMYWYQQKSSQAPKLLFHYYDKDFNNEADTPDNFQSRRPNTSFCFLDIRSPGLGDTAMYLCATSRVGGDQPQHFGDGTRLSIL.

DNA for the CDR3: TGTGCCACCGCCCGAGGTAGCTCCTACGAGCAGTACTTC. Protein: CATARGSSYEQYF. This rearrangement joins TRBV15 to TRBJ2-7; D unresolved. This CDR3 has 13 residues. Germline V gives CDR1 LNHNV, CDR2 YYDKDF (reference sequence). The V gene lost 8 bases and the J gene lost 0 bases, with 11 bases spanning the gap.

The genes are TRBV6-1 and TRBJ2-7, with TRBD1 matching over 9 bases. The J segment lost 5 bases and the V segment lost 0 bases, leaving 8 bases of the junction unmatched. The germline V gene encodes CDR1 MNHNS and CDR2 SASEGT. This CDR3 is 16 amino acids long. The CDR3 sequence is CASSEALHRGLNEQYF. The CDR3 bases are TGTGCCAGCAGTGAAGCTCTTCACAGGGGGCTTAACGAGCAGTACTTC.

This clone is a singleton in its sample. The chain recombines TRBV27 with TRBJ1-3, with D hard to call. V lost 5 bases and J lost 0, with 11 bases in between. Germline V gene lookup returns CDR1 MNHEY and CDR2 SMNVEV (reference sequence). CDR3 length: 15 amino acids. The CDR3 sequence: CASSQRPGSGNTIYF. CDR3 DNA sequence: TGTGCCAGCAGTCAACGACCGGGCTCTGGAAACACCATATATTTT.

The chain combines TRBV23-1 with TRBJ2-3, with TRBD1 matching 10 bases. TRBV23-1 belongs to the ORF category, with a function that is uncertain. This CDR3 comprises 16 residues. V lost 3 bases to trimming and J lost 2 bases; unmatched junction nucleotides: 5. The CDR3 DNA is TGCGCCAGCAGTCATTTTGGGACAGGGGACACAGATACGCAGTATTTT. It codes for CASSHFGTGDTDTQYF.

This rearrangement joins TRBV15 to TRBJ1-4; D gene ambiguous. Germline CDR1 is LNHNV and CDR2 is YYDKDF (reference sequence). Between the trimmed V and J ends, which lost 0 bases and 0 bases, there was a span of 8 bases. The CDR3 is made up of 16 amino acids. This chain's CDR3 is CATSRDLRTTNEKLFF. Here the CDR3 DNA reads TGTGCCACCAGCAGAGATCTAAGAACAACTAATGAAAAACTGTTTTTT.

The table lists this clone with a count of one. The V gene is TRBV7-6, the J gene TRBJ2-5; TRBD2 matches at 11 bases. Germline CDR1 and CDR2: SGHVS and FNYEAQ. Germline trimming cut 4 bases from V and 1 base from J; bases unmatched to any gene: 2. This CDR3 comprises 15 residues. The CDR3 nucleotides read TGTGCCAGCAGCTGGGGACTAGCGGTCCAAGAGACCCAGTACTTC. This encodes CASSWGLAVQETQYF. The whole variable domain, remainder taken from reference TRBV7-6 and TRBJ2-5, is GAGVSQSPRYKVTKRGQDVALRCDPISGHVSLYWYRQALGQGPEFLTYFNYEAQQDKSGLPNDRFSAERPEGSISTLTIQRTEQRDSAMYRCASSWGLAVQETQYFGPGTRLLVL.

This clone appeared a single time. This chain uses TRBV13 with TRBJ2-1; D call uncertain. The germline V gene encodes CDR1 PRHDT and CDR2 FYEKMQ (reference sequence). This CDR3 has 16 amino acids. Trimming shortened V by 5 bases and J by 0 bases, and 14 bases separated the two germline ends. The CDR3 DNA reads TGTGCCAGCAGCCCCCCTCCCCCCGGCTCCTACAATGAGCAGTTCTTC. This codes for CASSPPPPGSYNEQFF.

V and J are TRBV9 and TRBJ2-7; D may be TRBD2 (5 bases). CDR1 and CDR2 from the germline V gene are SGDLS and YYNGEE. The ends were cut back, 0 bases at V and 0 bases at J, with 7 bases in the middle. This CDR3 is 14 amino acids long. The CDR3 DNA sequence: TGTGCCAGCAGCGTAGAACTAGACTCCTACGAGCAGTACTTC. Translation: CASSVELDSYEQYF.

V usage is TRBV27 and J usage is TRBJ1-1, with 7 nucleotides matching TRBD1. The CDR3 covers 16 residues. V dropped 0 bases and J dropped 0; count of bases not matched to a gene: 4. Germline V lookup: CDR1 MNHEY, CDR2 SMNVEV (reference sequence). In DNA, the CDR3 is TGTGCCAGCAGTTTATCCGGGGACAGCATGAACACTGAAGCTTTCTTT. Its translation: CASSLSGDSMNTEAFF.

The V call is TRBV30, the J call TRBJ1-4; 10 bases match TRBD1. This CDR3 is 15 amino acids long. The trim removed 5 bases at V and 3 bases at J, leaving 6 bases unmatched. Germline CDR1 GTSNPN, CDR2 SVGIG (reference sequence). In nucleotides, the CDR3 is TGTGCCTGGGACAGGGGGCGCCGGGCTAATGAAAAACTGTTTTTT. Translated: CAWDRGRRANEKLFF.

The V call is TRBV6-1, the J call TRBJ2-7; 7 nucleotides line up with TRBD1. Per the germline V gene, CDR1 is MNHNS and CDR2 is SASEGT. The CDR3 has 14 residues. V gave up 7 bases and J gave up 2 bases; unmatched junction bases: 8. The CDR3 region has the DNA TGTGCCAGCAATAAGGGGGCCTATACCTACGAGCAGTACTTC. It specifies CASNKGAYTYEQYF.

The rearrangement uses TRBV6-5 and TRBJ2-3; 9 bases match TRBD2. Trimming cost V 5 bases and J 4 bases; bases outside gene matches: 7. Per the germline V gene, CDR1 is MNHEY and CDR2 is SVGAGI. The CDR3 is made up of 15 amino acids. The CDR3 coding sequence is TGTGCCAGCAGTCTAGCGGGAAACCCGGCAGATACGCAGTATTTT. Translating it yields CASSLAGNPADTQYF.

This clone was detected once. This chain connects TRBV29-1 to TRBJ2-7, with D possibly TRBD1 on 6 matching bases. The J call may be wrong; the DNA end is better matched by TRBJ2-5. The germline gives CDR1 SQVTM, CDR2 ANQGSEA. CDR3 length: 11 amino acids. CDR3 bases: TGCAGCGTTGCAGGGGTGGAGACCCAGTACTTC. It yields the protein CSVAGVETQYF.

The chain employs TRBV6-6 and TRBJ2-1, with D perhaps matching TRBD2 (6 bases). CDR1 is MNHNY and CDR2 is SVGAGI in the germline V gene (reference sequence). This CDR3 spans 16 amino acids. Between the trimmed V and J ends, which lost 7 bases and 0 bases, there was a span of 16 bases. This chain's CDR3 is CASTGLEGPSYNEQFF. The CDR3 bases are TGTGCCAGCACGGGCTTGGAGGGCCCCTCCTACAATGAGCAGTTCTTC.

V usage is TRBV30 and J usage is TRBJ2-5, with a tentative D call TRBD2 (6 bases). V was pared by 3 bases and J by 2 bases, with 10 bases between. Germline CDR1 and CDR2: GTSNPN and SVGIG (reference sequence). The length of the CDR3 is 13 residues. CDR3 sequence reads: CAWSVGGQETQYF. The DNA of the CDR3 is TGTGCCTGGAGCGTCGGGGGTCAAGAGACCCAGTACTTC.

V is TRBV6-1 and J is TRBJ1-3, with D unclear. The CDR3 sequence is 12 residues long. The germline V gene has CDR1 MNHNS and CDR2 SASEGT. Trimming took off 0 bases at V and 9 bases at J, with 6 bases between the two ends. CDR3 nucleotides: TGTGCCAGCAGTGAAGCGGCAACCACCATATATTTT. The encoded protein is CASSEAATTIYF.

In its sample, this clone was seen once. The V call is TRBV5-6, the J call TRBJ2-7; a weak D match, TRBD2 (6 bases). V was clipped by 1 base and J by 2 bases, with 13 bases between them. Germline loops: CDR1 SGHDT, CDR2 YYEEEE. This CDR3 spans 15 amino acids. The DNA for the CDR3 is TGTGCCAGCAGCTTGCCCGGGACTGTCCCCTACGAGCAGTACTTC. Residues: CASSLPGTVPYEQYF. Drawing the rest from reference TRBV5-6 and TRBJ2-7, the complete variable domain is DAGVTQSPTHLIKTRGQQVTLRCSPKSGHDTVSWYQQALGQGPQFIFQYYEEEERQRGNFPDRFSGHQFPNYSSELNVNALLLGDSALYLCASSLPGTVPYEQYFGPGTRLTVT.

The rearrangement links TRBV5-1 to TRBJ1-1; maybe TRBD1 (5 bases). Per germline, CDR1 SGHRS and CDR2 YFSETQ. V was clipped by 0 bases and J by 2 bases, with 8 bases between them. The CDR3 is made up of 14 amino acids. The CDR3 loop is CASSLEGINTEAFF. Here the CDR3 DNA reads TGCGCCAGCAGCTTGGAGGGGATAAACACTGAAGCTTTCTTT.

This chain joins TRBV5-1 and TRBJ2-1; TRBD2 aligns across 9 bases. Germline assignment: CDR1 SGHRS and CDR2 YFSETQ. Unmatched junction bases numbered 7, after V lost 5 bases and J lost 4 bases. The CDR3 is 15 residues long. The CDR3, as DNA: TGCGCCAGCAGGTCCGGGACTAGCTCTTACAATGAGCAGTTCTTC. It translates to CASRSGTSSYNEQFF. The full variable domain, in which reference TRBV5-1 and TRBJ2-1 provide the parts outside the CDR3, is KAGVTQTPRYLIKTRGQQVTLSCSPISGHRSVSWYQQTPGQGLQFLFEYFSETQRNKGNFPGRFSGRQFSNSRSEMNVSTLELGDSALYLCASRSGTSSYNEQFFGPGTRLTVL.